In this sample, the clone carrying this T cell receptor beta chain turned up a few times. Its antigen is currently unknown. The CDR3 has 14 amino acids. The germline V gene encodes CDR1 SGHRS and CDR2 YFSETQ. The V gene lost 0 bases and the J gene lost 1 base, with 7 bases spanning the gap. TCRdb processed the 5' RACE reads anew with MiXCR; each CDR3 protein has one entry. The sample lists roughly 46,000 distinct CDR3 sequences; around a quarter were seen once. Whole-study results and caveats: The larger-cohort validation was restricted to a single TCR beta V-J rearrangement rather than whole repertoires.

The specimen was naive CD4+ T cells sorted from blood. Subset: naive CD4+ T cells, CD4+CD45RA+CD25-. The chain couples TRBV5-1 to TRBJ2-5; D not certain. This receptor was obtained from a female donor with breast cancer. The CDR3 protein is CASSLGPPQETQYF. In DNA form, the CDR3 reads TGCGCCAGCAGCTTGGGGCCGCCCCAAGAGACCCAGTACTTC.